Below are 11 T cell receptor beta chains sequenced from a single sample in a study of blood T cell repertoires in COVID-19. This table comes from immunoSEQ multiplex PCR, and its TCRdb copy is limited to in-frame clones, with some not included. This table holds 250,000 to 350,000 clones, around 87% found once. What was sequenced was peripheral blood. The origin of the receptors is a woman aged 50 to 60 who had recovered from COVID-19.

This clone was observed once. The chain couples TRBV29-1 to TRBJ2-1; D is perhaps TRBD1 (6 bases). CDR1 SQVTM and CDR2 ANQGSEA come from the germline V gene. The germline V and J ends were trimmed by 2 bases and 4 bases, with 15 bases remaining between them. CDR3 length equals 15 residues. The CDR3 sequence is CSVEPPAGAYNEQFF. Here the CDR3 DNA reads TGCAGCGTTGAACCGCCGGCAGGGGCATACAATGAGCAGTTCTTC.

V usage is TRBV28 and J usage is TRBJ1-2; 8 bases match TRBD1. This CDR3 is 13 amino acids long. V lost 10 bases, J lost 4 bases, and 8 bases stayed unmatched. The germline V gene encodes CDR1 MDHEN and CDR2 SYDVKM. The CDR3 loop reads CAIGQGVGYGYTF. The CDR3 region has the DNA TGTGCCATCGGACAGGGAGTAGGCTATGGCTACACCTTC.

This clone was counted a few times. The chain combines TRBV19 with TRBJ2-7; TRBD1 matches 7 bases. Germline CDR1 is LNHDA and CDR2 is SQIVND (reference sequence). The CDR3 runs 13 residues. Trimming removed 4 bases from V and 3 bases from J; junction bases left unmatched: 3. In DNA form, the CDR3 reads TGTGCCAGTAGTAAGGGACAGATCTACGAGCAGTACTTC. As protein: CASSKGQIYEQYF.

The V call is TRBV15, the J call TRBJ2-1; D is possibly TRBD1 (6 bases). CDR1 is LNHNV, CDR2 YYDKDF, per germline (reference sequence). The V end was cut by 6 bases, the J end by 0 bases, with 15 bases between. The CDR3 is made up of 16 amino acids. DNA for the CDR3: TGTGCCACCAGGGCAGGGGTGAGGTCCTCCTACAATGAGCAGTTCTTC. It encodes CATRAGVRSSYNEQFF.

V and J are TRBV12-3 or TRBV12-4 and TRBJ2-7; perhaps TRBD1 as D (6 bases). V shed 3 bases and J shed 5 bases, with 8 bases lying between them. CDR3 length: 12 residues. CDR3 DNA sequence: TGTGCCAGCAGTTTTCAGGGGAACGAGCAGTACTTC. Translated, it gives CASSFQGNEQYF.

This clone turned up a few times. The chain recombines TRBV12-3 or TRBV12-4 with TRBJ1-1; 7 bases match TRBD1. The CDR3 has 13 residues. The J segment lost 5 bases and the V segment lost 7 bases, leaving 7 bases of the junction unmatched. The CDR3, as DNA: TGTGCCAGCACCAGACAGGGTTCTACTGAAGCTTTCTTT. It is translated as CASTRQGSTEAFF.

This clone was seen a single time. The J gene is TRBJ2-2, the V gene TRBV24-1; TRBD1 matches at 9 bases. V lost 4 bases to trimming and J lost 1 base; unmatched junction nucleotides: 3. This CDR3 contains 16 residues. Germline assignment: CDR1 KGHDR and CDR2 SFDVKD. The CDR3 loop reads CATSDVDRGNTGELFF. For the CDR3, the DNA is TGTGCCACCAGTGACGTGGACAGGGGGAACACCGGGGAGCTGTTTTTT.

The chain carries TRBV2 and TRBJ2-3; 10 bases match TRBD2. The CDR3 runs 15 residues. Trimming at V came to 3 bases and at J to 5 bases, leaving 5 bases not matched to a gene. CDR1 is SNHLY and CDR2 is FYNNEI in the germline V gene. CDR3 bases: TGTGCCAGCAGTGATCTAGCGGGGGCCTTAGATACGCAGTATTTT. It codes for CASSDLAGALDTQYF.

The gene calls are TRBV18 and TRBJ2-2; D ambiguous. V lost 3 bases to trimming and J lost 1 base, with 6 bases between them. The CDR3 spans 14 residues. CDR1 and CDR2 (germline): KGHSH, LQKENI. As DNA, the CDR3 is TGTGCCAGCTCACCGACGGGGAACACCGGGGAGCTGTTTTTT. It yields the protein CASSPTGNTGELFF.

J is TRBJ2-1 and V is TRBV14; TRBD2 matches 8 bases. Looked up from germline, CDR1 is SGHDN and CDR2 is FVKESK. The CDR3 runs 16 residues. V lost 3 bases to trimming and J lost 9 bases; unmatched junction nucleotides: 13. The CDR3 is CASSQEDAGGVGEQFF. In DNA form, the CDR3 reads TGTGCCAGCAGCCAGGAAGACGCCGGGGGGGTCGGTGAGCAGTTCTTC. Variable domain in full (rest from reference TRBV14 and TRBJ2-1): EAGVTQFPSHSVIEKGQTVTLRCDPISGHDNLYWYRRVMGKEIKFLLHFVKESKQDESGMPNNRFLAERTGGTYSTLKVQPAELEDSGVYFCASSQEDAGGVGEQFFGPGTRLTVL.

V and J are TRBV5-1 and TRBJ2-2, with a weak D call TRBD2 (5 bases). Between the trimmed V and J ends, which lost 0 bases and 2 bases, there was a span of 11 bases. Germline lookup yields CDR1 SGHRS and CDR2 YFSETQ. The CDR3 totals 16 residues. DNA of the CDR3: TGCGCCAGCAGCTTGGCGGGATCCAGCAACACCGGGGAGCTGTTTTTT. Translation gives CASSLAGSSNTGELFF.